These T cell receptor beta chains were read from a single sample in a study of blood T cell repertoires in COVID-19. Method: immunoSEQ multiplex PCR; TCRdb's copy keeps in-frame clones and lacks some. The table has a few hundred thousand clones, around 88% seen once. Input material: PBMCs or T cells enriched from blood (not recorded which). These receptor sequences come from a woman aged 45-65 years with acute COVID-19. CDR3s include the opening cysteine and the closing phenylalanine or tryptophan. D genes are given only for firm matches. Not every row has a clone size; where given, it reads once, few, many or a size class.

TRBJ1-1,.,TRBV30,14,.,CAWEAGTWATEAFF,TGTGCCTGGGAAGCTGGGACTTGGGCCACTGAAGCTTTCTTT
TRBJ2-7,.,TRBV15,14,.,CATSRETNIDEQYF,TGTGCCACCAGCAGAGAAACAAATATTGACGAGCAGTACTTC
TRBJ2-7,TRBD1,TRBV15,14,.,CATSRGQGTYEQYF,TGTGCCACCAGCAGAGGACAGGGAACCTACGAGCAGTACTTC
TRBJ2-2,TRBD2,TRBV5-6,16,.,CASRTGFRTSNGELFF,TGTGCCAGCAGAACAGGGTTTCGGACTAGCAACGGGGAGCTGTTTTTT
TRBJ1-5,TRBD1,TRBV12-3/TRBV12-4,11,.,CASSKQGTQHF,TGTGCCAGCAGTAAACAGGGGACTCAGCATTTT
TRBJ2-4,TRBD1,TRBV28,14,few,CASSLDRGLNIQYF,TGTGCCAGCAGTTTGGACAGGGGGCTAAACATTCAGTACTTC
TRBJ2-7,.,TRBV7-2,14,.,CASSPDRTGYEQYF,TGTGCCAGCAGCCCTGACAGGACCGGCTACGAGCAGTACTTC
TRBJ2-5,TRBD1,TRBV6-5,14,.,CASSYNRGKETQYF,TGTGCCAGCAGTTACAACAGGGGAAAAGAGACCCAGTACTTC
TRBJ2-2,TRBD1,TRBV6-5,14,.,CASSRDRLTGELFF,TGTGCCAGCAGTCGGGACAGACTCACCGGGGAGCTGTTTTTT
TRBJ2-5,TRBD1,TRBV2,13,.,CASNDRDQETQYF,TGTGCCAGCAACGACAGGGACCAAGAGACCCAGTACTTC
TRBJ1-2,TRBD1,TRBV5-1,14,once,CASSSGQAPYGYTF,TGCGCCAGCAGCTCTGGACAGGCCCCCTATGGCTACACCTTC
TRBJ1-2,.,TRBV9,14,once,CASSVQGNFYGYTF,TGTGCCAGCAGCGTACAGGGGAACTTCTATGGCTACACCTTC
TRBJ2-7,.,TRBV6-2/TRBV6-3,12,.,CASSYPRYEQYF,TGTGCCAGCAGTTACCCCAGGTACGAGCAGTACTTC
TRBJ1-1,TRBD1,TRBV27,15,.,CASSQTGGVNTEAFF,TGTGCCAGCAGTCAAACAGGGGGAGTAAACACTGAAGCTTTCTTT
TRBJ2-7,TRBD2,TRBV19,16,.,CASSPGLAGGFDEQYF,TGTGCCAGTAGTCCCGGACTAGCGGGGGGTTTTGACGAGCAGTACTTC
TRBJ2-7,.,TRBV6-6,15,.,CAAALATISPGEQYF,TGTGCCGCTGCTCTCGCCACGATATCCCCAGGCGAGCAGTACTTC
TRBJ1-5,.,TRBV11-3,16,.,CASSLAGVIIHQPQHF,TGTGCCAGCAGCTTAGCCGGGGTCATTATCCATCAGCCCCAGCATTTT
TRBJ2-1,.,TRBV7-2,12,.,CASSLYVSGKFF,TGTGCCAGCAGCTTATATGTGTCCGGGAAGTTCTTC
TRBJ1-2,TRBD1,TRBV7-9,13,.,CASSLAGGEGYTF,TGTGCCAGCAGCTTAGCAGGGGGCGAAGGCTACACCTTC